The sequence of this TCR beta chain was determined in a study of Tregs in tolerant kidney transplant recipients. Study overall: Recipients received nonmyeloablative bone marrow transplants from related graft donors, with transient mixed chimerism. The study, taken as a whole, reports: For some patients, primers changed over time, blocking nucleotide-level comparison. Donor-specific Treg expansion exceeded global Treg expansion in tolerant patients, suggesting antigen drive. The small number of patients limits these findings pending further validation.

Measured with immunoSEQ multiplex PCR; TCRdb has only the in-frame clones, and not every one. The sample includes fewer than 80,000 clones, 95% to 98% of them seen just once. The CDR3 consists of 14 residues. Germline V gene lookup returns CDR1 SGHTA and CDR2 FQGTGA. V was trimmed by 0 bases and J by 4 bases, leaving 9 bases between them. Concerning this clone itself: No antigen is known for it.

This chain connects TRBV7-3 to TRBJ1-2; D ambiguous. The TCR sequence derives from a human donor who received a combined kidney and bone marrow transplant. This sample comprised CD4+ T cells from blood, obtained before the transplant. Here the CDR3 reads CASSLTAGSYGYTF. The DNA of the CDR3 is TGTGCCAGCAGCTTAACCGCAGGTAGCTATGGCTACACCTTC.